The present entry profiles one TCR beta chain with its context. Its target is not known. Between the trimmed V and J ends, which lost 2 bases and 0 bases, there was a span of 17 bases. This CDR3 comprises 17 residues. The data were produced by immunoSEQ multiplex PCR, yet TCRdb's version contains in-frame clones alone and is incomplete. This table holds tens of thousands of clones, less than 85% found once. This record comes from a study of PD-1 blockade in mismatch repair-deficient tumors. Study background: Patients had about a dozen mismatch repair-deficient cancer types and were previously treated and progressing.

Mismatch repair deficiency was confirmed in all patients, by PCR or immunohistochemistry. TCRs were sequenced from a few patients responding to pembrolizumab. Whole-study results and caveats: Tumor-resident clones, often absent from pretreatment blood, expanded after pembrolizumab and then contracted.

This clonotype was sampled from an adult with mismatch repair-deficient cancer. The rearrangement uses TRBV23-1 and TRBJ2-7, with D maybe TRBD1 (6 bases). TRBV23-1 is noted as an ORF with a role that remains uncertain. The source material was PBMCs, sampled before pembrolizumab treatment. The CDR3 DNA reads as TGCGCCAGCAGTCAAGGATCGGGACACCCGAGCTCCTACGAGCAGTACTTC. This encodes CASSQGSGHPSSYEQYF.